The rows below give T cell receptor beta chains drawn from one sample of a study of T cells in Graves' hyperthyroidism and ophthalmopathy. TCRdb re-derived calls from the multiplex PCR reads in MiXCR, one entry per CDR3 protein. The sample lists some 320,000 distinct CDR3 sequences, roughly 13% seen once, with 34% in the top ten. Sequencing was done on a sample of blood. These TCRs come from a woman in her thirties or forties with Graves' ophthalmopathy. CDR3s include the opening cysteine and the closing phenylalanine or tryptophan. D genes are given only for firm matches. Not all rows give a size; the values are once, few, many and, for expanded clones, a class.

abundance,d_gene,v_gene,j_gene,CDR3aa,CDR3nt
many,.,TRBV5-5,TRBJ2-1,CASSLVGEDNEQFF,TGTGCCAGCAGCTTGGTAGGAGAGGACAATGAGCAGTTCTTC
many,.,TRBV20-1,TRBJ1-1,CSARVWEAAEAFF,TGCAGTGCTAGAGTGTGGGAGGCGGCTGAAGCTTTCTTT
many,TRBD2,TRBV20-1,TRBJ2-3,CSASPGLATDTQYF,TGCAGTGCTAGTCCGGGACTAGCTACAGATACGCAGTATTTT
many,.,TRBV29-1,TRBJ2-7,CSVVPDNSYEQYF,TGCAGCGTTGTTCCGGACAACTCCTACGAGCAGTACTTC
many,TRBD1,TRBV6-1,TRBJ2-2,CASRGQGGTGELFF,TGTGCCAGCAGGGGACAGGGAGGGACCGGGGAGCTGTTTTTT
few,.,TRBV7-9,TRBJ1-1,CASSLQSVSPILTEAFF,TGTGCCAGCAGCTTACAGTCGGTGAGTCCAATCCTCACTGAAGCTTTCTTT
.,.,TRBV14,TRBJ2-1,CASSLGTYAAQFF,TGTGCCAGCAGCCTAGGGACCTACGCCGCCCAGTTCTTC
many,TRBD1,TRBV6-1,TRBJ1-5,CASSEPTGRSDQPQHF,TGTGCCAGCAGTGAACCGACAGGGAGATCGGATCAGCCCCAGCATTTT
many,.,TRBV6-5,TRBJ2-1,CASSYDGEVDEQFF,TGTGCCAGCAGTTACGACGGTGAAGTCGATGAGCAGTTCTTC
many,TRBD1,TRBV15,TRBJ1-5,CATSRDTGDQPQHF,TGTGCCACCAGCAGAGATACAGGGGATCAGCCCCAGCATTTT
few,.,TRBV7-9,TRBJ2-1,CASSFRDLNNEQFF,TGTGCCAGCAGCTTCCGGGACTTAAACAATGAGCAGTTCTTC
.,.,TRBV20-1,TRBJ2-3,CASSTGPSDSQYF,TGCGCCTCCTCTACGGGCCCCTCGGATTCGCAGTATTTT
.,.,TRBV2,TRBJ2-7,CASSPYLLGRGYEQYF,TGCGCCAGCAGCCCCTACCTTTTAGGCAGGGGATACGAGCAGTACTTC
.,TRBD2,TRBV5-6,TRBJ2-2,CASSFRVTSGATGELFF,TGTGCCAGCAGCTTTCGAGTAACTAGCGGGGCTACCGGGGAGCTGTTTTTT
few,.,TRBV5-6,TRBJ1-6,CASSSEPYNSPLHF,TGTGCCAGCAGCTCGGAACCCTATAATTCACCCCTCCACTTT
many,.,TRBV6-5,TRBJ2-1,CASSYPPASKMVNEQFF,TGTGCCAGCAGTTACCCCCCGGCATCAAAGATGGTGAATGAGCAGTTCTTC
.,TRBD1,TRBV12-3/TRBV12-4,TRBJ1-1,CASSIPQGAYTEAFF,TGTGCCAGCAGTATCCCACAGGGGGCGTACACTGAAGCTTTCTTT
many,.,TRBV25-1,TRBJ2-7,CASSEPGQSREQYF,TGTGCCAGCAGTGAACCCGGACAGTCTAGGGAGCAGTACTTC
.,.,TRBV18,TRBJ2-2,CASSARLVGTGELFF,TGTGCCAGCTCAGCAAGACTAGTGGGCACCGGGGAGCTGTTTTTT
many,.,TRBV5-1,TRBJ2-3,CASSLGQDTDTQYF,TGCGCCAGCAGCTTGGGACAGGACACAGATACGCAGTATTTT
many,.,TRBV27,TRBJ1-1,CASRPLWVNTEAFF,TGTGCCAGCAGACCCCTGTGGGTAAACACTGAAGCTTTCTTT
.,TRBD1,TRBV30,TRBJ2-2,CAWGDRAGELFF,TGTGCCTGGGGGGACAGGGCCGGGGAGCTGTTTTTT
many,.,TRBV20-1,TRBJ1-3,CSARRGDSGNTIYF,TGCAGTGCTAGAAGAGGGGACTCTGGAAACACCATATATTTT
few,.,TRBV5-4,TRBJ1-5,CASSKDGLTQHF,TGTGCCAGCAGCAAGGACGGCCTGACCCAGCATTTT
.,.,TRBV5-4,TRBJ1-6,CASSRGGSGDSPLHF,TGTGCCAGCAGCCGAGGCGGATCAGGGGATTCACCCCTCCACTTT
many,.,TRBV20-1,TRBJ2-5,CSARDYRAGETQYF,TGCAGTGCTAGAGATTACAGGGCAGGGGAGACCCAGTACTTC
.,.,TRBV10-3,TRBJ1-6,CAISDPRDGSPLHF,TGTGCCATCAGTGATCCCAGGGACGGTTCACCCCTCCACTTT
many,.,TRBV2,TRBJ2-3,CASSPTTNSDTQYF,TGTGCCAGCAGTCCGACCACAAACTCAGATACGCAGTATTTT
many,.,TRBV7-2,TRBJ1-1,CASSFPRGQEAFF,TGTGCCAGCAGCTTCCCGCGAGGGCAGGAAGCTTTCTTT
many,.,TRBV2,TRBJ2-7,CASSAGWPLPYEQYF,TGTGCCAGCAGTGCTGGGTGGCCGCTTCCTTACGAGCAGTACTTC
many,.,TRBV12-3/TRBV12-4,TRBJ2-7,CASSTGVTVYEQYF,TGTGCCAGCAGTACCGGGGTAACGGTCTACGAGCAGTACTTC